This T cell receptor beta chain was recorded in a study of post-analysis software for immune sequencing data. General study points: Those with multiple sclerosis, the patient group, showed significantly lower normalized Chao1 diversity than controls.

The TCR beta cDNA libraries carried unique molecular identifiers. Input amounts of about 0.85 to 10 million T cells were used. These gave around 500,000 cDNA molecules, so each molecule approximated one T cell. MiXCR, applied by TCRdb to the PCR reads, yields one record per CDR3 protein. This table holds about 500,000 distinct CDR3 sequences, approximately 45% found once. A word on this clonotype: Its specificity is unknown.

Sequencing used blood. This TCR came from a girl between 5 and 17 years old with multiple sclerosis.

CDR3 in amino acids: CASSDRGGKNTEAFF. The DNA of the CDR3 is TGTGCCAGCAGCGATCGAGGGGGGAAGAACACTGAAGCTTTCTTT. V usage is TRBV13 and J usage is TRBJ1-1, with D maybe TRBD1 (6 bases). Trimming took 5 bases from V and 1 from J, leaving 14 bases between them. The CDR3 length is 15 residues. In germline, CDR1 is PRHDT, CDR2 FYEKMQ (reference sequence).